The T cell receptor (beta chain) under discussion was sequenced for a study of blood T cell repertoires in COVID-19. About the study: Sources were T cells, B-cell-depleted T cells, or PBMCs; the material itself was cDNA or gDNA.

In the original analysis: The assay estimated nucleated cells by amplifying reference gene primers. Produced via immunoSEQ multiplex PCR; TCRdb's table is partial and in-frame only. Clonal size and the V and J genes are those of that table, whereas D and trimming came from the DNA. Here the sample spans about 130,000 clones, approximately 83% being singletons. V lost 7 bases to trimming and J lost 2 bases, with 15 bases between them. Germline V gene data show CDR1 as MDHEN and CDR2 as SYDVKM. The CDR3 loop spans 14 amino acids. This receptor was identified in a woman aged 45-59 years who had recovered from COVID-19. The genes are TRBV28 and TRBJ2-7, with D uncertain. Material for sequencing was peripheral blood. CDR3 amino acids: CASTRPQVTYEQYF. The CDR3 DNA reads as TGTGCCAGCACCCGACCCCAGGTAACCTACGAGCAGTACTTC.